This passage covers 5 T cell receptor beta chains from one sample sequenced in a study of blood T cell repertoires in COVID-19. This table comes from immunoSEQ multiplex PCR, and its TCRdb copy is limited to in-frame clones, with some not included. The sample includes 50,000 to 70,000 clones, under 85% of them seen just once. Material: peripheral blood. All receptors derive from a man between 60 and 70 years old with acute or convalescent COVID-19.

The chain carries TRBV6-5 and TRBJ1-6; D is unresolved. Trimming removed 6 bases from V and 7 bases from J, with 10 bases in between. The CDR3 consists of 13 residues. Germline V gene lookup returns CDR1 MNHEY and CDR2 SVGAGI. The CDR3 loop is CASSPQHNSPLHF. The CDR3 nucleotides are TGTGCCAGCAGCCCCCAACACAATTCACCCCTCCACTTT.

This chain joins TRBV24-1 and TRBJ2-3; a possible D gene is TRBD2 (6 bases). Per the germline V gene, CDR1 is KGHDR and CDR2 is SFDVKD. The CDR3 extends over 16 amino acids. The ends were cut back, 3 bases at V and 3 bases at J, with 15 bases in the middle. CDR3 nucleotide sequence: TGTGCCACCAGTGATCCTACGGGGGAAGGGACAGATACGCAGTATTTT. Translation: CATSDPTGEGTDTQYF.

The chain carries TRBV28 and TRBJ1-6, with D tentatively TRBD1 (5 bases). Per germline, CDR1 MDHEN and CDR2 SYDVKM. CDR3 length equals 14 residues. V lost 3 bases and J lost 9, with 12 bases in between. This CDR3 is CASSLGLFLSPLHF. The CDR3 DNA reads TGTGCCAGCAGTTTGGGACTGTTCCTTTCACCCCTCCACTTT.

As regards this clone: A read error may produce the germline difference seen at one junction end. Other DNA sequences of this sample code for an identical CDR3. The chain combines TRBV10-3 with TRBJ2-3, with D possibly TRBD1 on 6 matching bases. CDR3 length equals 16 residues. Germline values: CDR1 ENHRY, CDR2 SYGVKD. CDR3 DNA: TGTGCTATCAGTGCCCCCCCCACAGGGTCCACAGATACGCAGTATTTT. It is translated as CAISAPPTGSTDTQYF.

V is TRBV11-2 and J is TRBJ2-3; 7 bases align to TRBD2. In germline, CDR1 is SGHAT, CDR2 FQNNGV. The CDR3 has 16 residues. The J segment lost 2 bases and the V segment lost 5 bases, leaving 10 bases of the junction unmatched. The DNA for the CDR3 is TGTGCCAGCAGCCCGGGGAGCGGGGCGTCCACAGATACGCAGTATTTT. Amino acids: CASSPGSGASTDTQYF.